This T cell receptor (beta chain) was obtained from a study of read filtering for tumor transcriptome and immune sequencing (TCRdb year 2020). About the investigation overall: The cohort consisted of roughly 18 male and approximately 14 female patients, with a mean age of about 64 years and an age range of roughly 47 to 90. Under revised international staging, roughly eight patients fell into R-ISS I, some 15 into R-ISS II and roughly 7 into R-ISS III. After DNase treatment, whole-transcriptome libraries were prepared using the TruSeq RNA Access Library Prep Kit. Per sample, about 4.05 to 10.27 million TCR-region mapped reads were obtained with IR-seq, compared with only roughly 80 to 1,300 with RNA-seq. TCR repertoires obtained by targeted immune repertoire sequencing and by bulk whole-transcriptome sequencing performed on the same bone marrow samples were compared. One main goal was a read-filtering strategy for immune repertoire data, in particular deciding whether clonotypes backed by only one read should be removed. The paper's findings and limits, for the study overall: The sorted CD138-negative fraction was composed of a mixed bone marrow immune population rather than of purified T cells. In IR-seq, single-read clonotypes were approximately 80% of clonotypes but 3.5% to 4% of total reads; in RNA-seq they were 70% to 75% of clonotypes and less than 45% of reads. IR-seq captured clonotypes at much higher depth and more reliably than RNA-seq, and smaller IR-seq throughput sufficed to identify most shared clonotypes. The correlation between IR-seq and RNA-seq shared clonotype proportions rose when single-read clonotypes were removed.

Starting from 400 ng RNA, TCR libraries were constructed with the Immunoverse kit using molecular barcoded adaptors that cover the alpha/delta and beta/gamma chains. TCR library preparation was performed with the same RNA that was used for transcriptome sequencing. Sequencing of TCR libraries was carried out on an Illumina HiSeq 4000 with 2 x 150 cycles. In the original analysis: MiXCR aligned TCR reads to human V, D, J and C references and assembled the aligned reads into CDR3 clonotypes, with quality filtering and error correction included. The tcR package in R was used to analyze clonotype counts and gene usage diversity. Raw mapping reads were checked after the RNA-seq reads had been mapped by STAR aligner version 2.5.3a onto the human GRCh37 genome. IR-seq fastq files were randomly downsampled with Seqtk 1.3 to test the effect of sequencing depth on detected clonotypes. In-frame beta chains were kept once TCRdb had trimmed the public reads at Q25 with fastp and called clones with MiXCR. Each CDR3 protein appears once, grouped with its most common genes and DNA. Here the V and J calls rest on TCRdb's processing, not on the authors' analysis. Counted in this sample were about 50,000 distinct CDR3 sequences; about a fifth of them appeared once. Together, the top ten hold roughly two fifths of the sample.

At least ten counts were recorded for this clonotype. The antigen it binds to is not known. No base quality values were provided; no much bigger clone lies one nucleotide off. Each patient had bone marrow sampled at the time of active disease. Isolation of bone marrow mononuclear cells was performed by Ficoll-Hypaque density gradient centrifugation. To remove myeloma plasma cells, the cells were labeled with CD138 magnetic microbeads on a MACS separator, and CD138-negative cells were then collected by negative selection. Purity of the isolated cells was checked by flow cytometry on an Attune NxT using CD138 antibodies. TRIzol reagent was used to extract total RNA, which was then quantified with a NanoDrop spectrophotometer. Paired RNA-seq and IR-seq were performed on the CD138-negative bone marrow sample of each patient. Germline trimming: 5 bases from V, 2 bases from J; junction bases outside gene matches: 17. The germline V gene specifies SGHAT as CDR1 and FQNNGV as CDR2. There are 19 amino acids in the CDR3, from cysteine to phenylalanine inclusive. Of the read, only the CDR3 DNA is kept; its 57 bases are in frame from base 1.

The V gene is TRBV11-2 and the J gene is TRBJ2-2; 7 central bases correspond to TRBD2. Source material: a population of CD138-negative cells sorted from bone marrow. The cell subset or site label of this sample denotes: bone marrow mononuclear cells depleted of CD138+ plasma/myeloma cells by negative magnetic selection. This TCR came from a donor over 35 with multiple myeloma. Here is the DNA: TGTGCCAGCAGCCCGACCGGGACTACAAACCGGATAAACACCGGGGAGCTGTTTTTT. The resulting protein is CASSPTGTTNRINTGELFF.